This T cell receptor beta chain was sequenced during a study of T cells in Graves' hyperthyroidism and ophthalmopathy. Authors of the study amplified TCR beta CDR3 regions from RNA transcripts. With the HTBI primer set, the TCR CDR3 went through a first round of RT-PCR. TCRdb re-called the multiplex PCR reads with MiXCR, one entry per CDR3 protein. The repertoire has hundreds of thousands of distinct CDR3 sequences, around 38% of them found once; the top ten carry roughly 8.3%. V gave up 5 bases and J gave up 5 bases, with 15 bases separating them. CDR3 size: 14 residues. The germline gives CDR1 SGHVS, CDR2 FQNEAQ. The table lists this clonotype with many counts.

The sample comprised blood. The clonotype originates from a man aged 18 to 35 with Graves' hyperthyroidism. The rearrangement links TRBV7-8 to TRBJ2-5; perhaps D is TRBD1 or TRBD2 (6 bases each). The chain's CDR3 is CASSLDSGAETQYF. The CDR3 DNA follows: TGTGCCAGCAGCCTTGACTCGGGGGCGGAGACCCAGTACTTC.